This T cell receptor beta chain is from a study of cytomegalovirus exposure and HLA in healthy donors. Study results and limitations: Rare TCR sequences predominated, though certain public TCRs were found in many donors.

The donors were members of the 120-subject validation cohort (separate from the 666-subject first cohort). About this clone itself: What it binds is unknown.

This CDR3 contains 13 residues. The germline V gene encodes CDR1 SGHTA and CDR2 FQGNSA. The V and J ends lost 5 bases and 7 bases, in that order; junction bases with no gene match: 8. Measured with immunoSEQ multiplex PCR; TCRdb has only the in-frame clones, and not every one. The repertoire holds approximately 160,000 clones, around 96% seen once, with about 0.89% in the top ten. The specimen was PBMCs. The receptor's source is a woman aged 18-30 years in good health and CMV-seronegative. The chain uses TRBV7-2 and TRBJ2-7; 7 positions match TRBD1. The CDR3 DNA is TGTGCCAGCAGCCCAGGGGGATTGTGGGAGCAGTACTTC. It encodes CASSPGGLWEQYF.